The rows below give T cell receptor beta chains drawn from one sample of a study of T-cell reconstitution after alpha-beta-depleted transplantation in children. MiXCR, applied by TCRdb to the PCR reads, yields one record per CDR3 protein. The sample has fewer than 350,000 distinct CDR3 sequences, 11% seen once. The sample was peripheral blood, taken 180 days after TCRalphabeta/CD19-depleted stem cell transplant. All receptors come from a male patient between 2 and 10 years old who had a stem cell transplant for chronic granulomatous disease, so the T cells may come from the graft donor. The conserved cysteine and the conserved F or W are not part of the CDR3 here.

V gene	CDR3 length	CDR3 protein
TRBV30	12	AWSVSGRYNEQF
TRBV3-1	10	ASSRGQIEQY
TRBV6-1	13	ASSEDSPPYNEQF
TRBV20-1	10	SVAGGNYEQY
TRBV29-1	9	SVTDTYEQY
TRBV7-8	16	ASSLLPGLFANTGELF
TRBV5-3	13	ARIPGRGYYNEQF
TRBV5-1	12	ASSLRDPDYEQY
TRBV7-3	16	ASSLLAGGPSGANVLT
TRBV18	12	ASSPFDNRHGYT
TRBV6-2/TRBV6-3	12	ASSPGLPTGELF
TRBV3-1	15	ACCQDLGATSTDTQY
TRBV11-2	12	ASRTGGPTDTQY
TRBV4-3	13	ASSQGDRVLNEQY
TRBV4-1	12	ASSQDAGRYGYT